This T cell receptor beta chain was captured by sequencing in a study of CD4 T cells in relation to SARS-CoV-2 and coronaviruses. The CDR3 runs 13 residues. V shed 5 bases, J shed 3 bases, and the junction held 0 bases outside the gene matches. CDR1 and CDR2 from the germline V gene are SEHNR and FQNEAQ (reference sequence). For this clone: The target antigen is unknown.

Libraries were prepared by immunoSEQ multiplex PCR; TCRdb keeps only in-frame clonotypes and omits some of them. The sample lists over 35,000 clones, over 75% seen once, with about 20% in the top ten. The chain links TRBV7-9 to TRBJ2-1, with 8 bases identical to TRBD1. This sequence was found in an adult with COVID-19. Material: memory CD4+ T cells from PBMCs, cultured in vitro. Here the CDR3 DNA reads TGTGCCAGCAGCGACAGGGGCTACAATGAGCAGTTCTTC. This codes for CASSDRGYNEQFF.